Below, 15 T cell receptor beta chains from the same sample are listed, as sequenced in a study of blood T cell repertoires in COVID-19. Here immunoSEQ multiplex PCR was the method, and the copy in TCRdb shows in-frame clones only, minus some. This table has almost 250,000 clones, about 87% appearing once. The specimen sequenced was PBMCs or T cells enriched from blood (not recorded which). All receptors derive from a woman aged 45-65 years who had recovered from COVID-19.

The rearrangement joins TRBV6-1 to TRBJ1-1, with 9 bases aligning to TRBD1. The CDR3 consists of 16 residues. In germline, CDR1 is MNHNS, CDR2 SASEGT. J lost 0 bases, V lost 2 bases, and 4 bases had no gene match. CDR3 bases: TGTGCCAGCAGTGAAAGGGGGACAGGGATGAACACTGAAGCTTTCTTT. It encodes CASSERGTGMNTEAFF.

The chain links TRBV30 to TRBJ1-2; 8 bases map to TRBD1. The germline CDR1 and CDR2 sequences are GTSNPN and SVGIG (reference sequence). The CDR3 contains 12 residues. J gave up 6 bases and V 2 bases, and 2 bases lay outside the gene matches. Written as DNA, the CDR3 is TGTGCCTGGAGTTCGACAGGGGATGGCTACACCTTC. Amino acid sequence: CAWSSTGDGYTF. Together with reference TRBV30 and TRBJ1-2, the CDR3 gives the full variable domain: SQTIHQWPATLVQPVGSPLSLECTVEGTSNPNLYWYRQAAGRGLQLLFYSVGIGQISSEVPQNLSASRPQDRQFILSSKKLLLSDSGFYLCAWSSTGDGYTFGSGTRLTVV.

The table lists this clone with a count of one. This sequence joins TRBV19 and TRBJ2-1; 9 nucleotides line up with TRBD2. J lost 0 bases, V lost 3 bases, and 15 bases had no gene match. Germline V lookup: CDR1 LNHDA, CDR2 SQIVND (reference sequence). This CDR3 region has 20 residues. CDR3 loop: CASSISLGAGGGSSYNEQFF. DNA for the CDR3: TGTGCCAGTAGTATTAGTCTGGGAGCGGGAGGCGGGAGCTCCTACAATGAGCAGTTCTTC.

The rearrangement links TRBV10-3 to TRBJ2-5, with 9 bases matching TRBD2. Germline CDR1 and CDR2: ENHRY and SYGVKD. V shed 4 bases and J 9 bases; nucleotides not matched to a gene: 15. The CDR3 spans 16 residues. CDR3 sequence reads: CAISAVAGADPGPQYF. In DNA form, the CDR3 reads TGTGCCATCAGTGCAGTAGCGGGAGCCGATCCCGGGCCCCAGTACTTC.

The rearrangement uses TRBV6-1 and TRBJ2-7; maybe TRBD1 (5 bases). V gave up 2 bases and J gave up 5 bases, with 7 bases separating them. The CDR3 has 12 amino acids. Germline assignment: CDR1 MNHNS and CDR2 SASEGT. The CDR3 loop reads CASSEQGDEQYF. CDR3 bases: TGTGCCAGCAGTGAACAGGGTGACGAGCAGTACTTC.

The V and J genes are TRBV7-2 and TRBJ1-1, with D maybe TRBD1 (5 bases). The CDR3 totals 15 residues. V was cut by 2 bases and J by 3 bases, with 13 bases left in between. Germline V gene sequence: CDR1 SGHTA, CDR2 FQGNSA. Here the CDR3 DNA reads TGTGCCAGCAGCTTAAGGGGACTTAGAGACACTGAAGCTTTCTTT. Translated: CASSLRGLRDTEAFF.

CDR3 sequence (DNA): TGTGCCACCAGTGACCGGAGGGGACCCTTTTTTTACAATGAGCAGTTCTTC. Translating it yields CATSDRRGPFFYNEQFF. The chain recombines TRBV24-1 with TRBJ2-1, with D possibly TRBD2 on 6 matching bases. CDR1 is KGHDR, CDR2 SFDVKD, per germline. V was cut by 4 bases and J by 4 bases, with 19 bases left in between. The CDR3 consists of 17 residues.

The chain has TRBV27 and TRBJ2-7, with 8 bases matching TRBD1. The CDR3 covers 14 residues. Germline trimming cut 5 bases from V and 3 bases from J; bases unmatched to any gene: 6. Germline V gene data show CDR1 as MNHEY and CDR2 as SMNVEV (reference sequence). The CDR3 spells CASSAPGQVYEQYF. DNA for the CDR3: TGTGCCAGCAGTGCTCCGGGACAGGTCTACGAGCAGTACTTC.

The chain has TRBV19 and TRBJ2-3; 8 bases fit TRBD2. Germline assignment: CDR1 LNHDA and CDR2 SQIVND (reference sequence). V lost 5 bases and J lost 6; bases outside the gene matches: 13. The CDR3 is 16 amino acids. The CDR3 DNA follows: TGTGCCAGTAGTCTCAATCCAGCGGGGGTTGGGGATACGCAGTATTTT. Amino acid sequence: CASSLNPAGVGDTQYF.

This chain uses TRBV5-5 with TRBJ2-6; 7 bases map to TRBD1. Germline V gives CDR1 SGHKS, CDR2 YYEKEE (reference sequence). The CDR3 is 14 amino acids. J gave up 6 bases and V 3 bases, and 3 bases lay outside the gene matches. CDR3 DNA: TGTGCCAGCAGCTGGGACAGTCAGGCCAACGTCCTGACTTTC. It is translated as CASSWDSQANVLTF.

The CDR3 coding sequence is TGTGCCAGCAGTTCCGCAGGACAGGGATACACCATATATTTT. Translation: CASSSAGQGYTIYF. The chain has TRBV27 and TRBJ1-3; 8 bases are shared with TRBD1. Germline trimming cut 4 bases from V and 8 bases from J; bases unmatched to any gene: 7. The CDR3 consists of 14 residues. Germline-derived CDR1 and CDR2 are MNHEY and SMNVEV (reference sequence).

The J gene is TRBJ1-2, the V gene TRBV28, with D possibly TRBD1 on 5 matching bases. This CDR3 comprises 12 residues. V lost 1 base and J 8 bases, leaving 8 bases between the germline ends. The V gene's germline CDR1 is MDHEN and CDR2 SYDVKM. The CDR3 here is CASSLSGRGYTF. The CDR3 coding sequence is TGTGCCAGCAGTTTATCAGGGCGAGGCTACACCTTC.

Here the CDR3 DNA reads TGTGCCAGCAAGGGGGGGGACTACAATGAGCAGTTCTTC. Amino acids: CASKGGDYNEQFF. V gene TRBV2 combines with J gene TRBJ2-1; tentatively, D is TRBD2 (7 bases). Looked up from germline, CDR1 is SNHLY and CDR2 is FYNNEI. The V end was cut by 7 bases, the J end by 3 bases, with 10 bases between. This CDR3 region has 13 residues.

CDR3 coding DNA: TGTGCCAGCAGCCACCCTCTAGCCCCCTACAATGAGCAGTTCTTC. Amino acid sequence: CASSHPLAPYNEQFF. This rearrangement joins TRBV11-1 to TRBJ2-1; D is perhaps TRBD2 (5 bases). Per germline, CDR1 SGHAT and CDR2 FQDESV (reference sequence). The CDR3 consists of 15 residues. The ends were cut back, 5 bases at V and 2 bases at J, with 13 bases in the middle. The full variable domain, completed using reference TRBV11-1 and TRBJ2-1, is EAEVAQSPRYKITEKSQAVAFWCDPISGHATLYWYRQILGQGPELLVQFQDESVVDDSQLPKDRFSAERLKGVDSTLKIQPAELGDSAMYLCASSHPLAPYNEQFFGPGTRLTVL.

The chain is built from TRBV27 and TRBJ1-5, with D possibly matching TRBD1 (5 bases). Germline CDR1 is MNHEY and CDR2 is SMNVEV (reference sequence). The CDR3 is made up of 18 amino acids. V was pared by 0 bases and J by 2 bases, with 17 bases between. The CDR3 coding sequence is TGTGCCAGCAGTTTATCAAGCGCCGGGGGAGTCGGCAATCAGCCCCAGCATTTT. It yields the protein CASSLSSAGGVGNQPQHF.